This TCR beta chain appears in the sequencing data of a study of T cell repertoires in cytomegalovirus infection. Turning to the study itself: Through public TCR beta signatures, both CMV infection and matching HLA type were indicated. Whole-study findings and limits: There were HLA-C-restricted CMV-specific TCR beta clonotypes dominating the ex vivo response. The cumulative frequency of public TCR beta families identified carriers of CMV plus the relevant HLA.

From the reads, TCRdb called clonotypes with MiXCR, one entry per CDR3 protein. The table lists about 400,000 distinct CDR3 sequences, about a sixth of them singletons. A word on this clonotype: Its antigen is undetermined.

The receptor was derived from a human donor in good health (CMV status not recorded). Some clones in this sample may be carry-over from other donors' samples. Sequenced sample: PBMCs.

CDR3 nucleotides: TGTGCCAGCAGTGATGTGGGATTGGCCAAAAACATTCAGTACTTC. Translating gives CASSDVGLAKNIQYF. This rearrangement joins TRBV2 to TRBJ2-4; D not certain. CDR1 is SNHLY and CDR2 is FYNNEI in the germline V gene. Trimming cost V 3 bases and J 1 base, with 10 bases left between them. The CDR3 contains 15 residues.